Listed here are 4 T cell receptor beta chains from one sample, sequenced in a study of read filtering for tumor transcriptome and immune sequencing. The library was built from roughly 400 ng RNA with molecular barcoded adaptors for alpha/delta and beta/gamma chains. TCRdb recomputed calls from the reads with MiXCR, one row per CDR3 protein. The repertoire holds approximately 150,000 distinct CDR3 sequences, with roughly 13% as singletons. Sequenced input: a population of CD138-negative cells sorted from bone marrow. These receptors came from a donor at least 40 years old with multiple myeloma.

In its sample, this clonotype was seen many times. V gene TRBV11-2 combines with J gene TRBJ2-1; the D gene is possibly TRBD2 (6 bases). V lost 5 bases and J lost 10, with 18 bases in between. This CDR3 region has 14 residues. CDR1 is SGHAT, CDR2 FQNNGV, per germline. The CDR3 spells CASSPISGTTEQFF. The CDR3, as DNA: TGTGCCAGCAGCCCGATTAGCGGAACCACCGAGCAGTTCTTC.

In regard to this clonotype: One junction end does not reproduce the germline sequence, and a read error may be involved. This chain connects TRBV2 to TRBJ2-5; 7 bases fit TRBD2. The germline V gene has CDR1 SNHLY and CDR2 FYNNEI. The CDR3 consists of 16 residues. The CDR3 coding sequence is TGTGCTAGCACCGAATCGGGGGGTTGGAGGGCAGAGACCCAGTACTTC. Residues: CASTESGGWRAETQYF.

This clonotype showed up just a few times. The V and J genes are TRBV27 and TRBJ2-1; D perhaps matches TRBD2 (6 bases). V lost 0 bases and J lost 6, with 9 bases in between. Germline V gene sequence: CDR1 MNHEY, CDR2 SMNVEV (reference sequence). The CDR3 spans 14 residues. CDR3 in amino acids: CASSLSPTSNEQFF. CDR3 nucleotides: TGTGCCAGCAGTTTATCCCCGACTAGCAATGAGCAGTTCTTC.

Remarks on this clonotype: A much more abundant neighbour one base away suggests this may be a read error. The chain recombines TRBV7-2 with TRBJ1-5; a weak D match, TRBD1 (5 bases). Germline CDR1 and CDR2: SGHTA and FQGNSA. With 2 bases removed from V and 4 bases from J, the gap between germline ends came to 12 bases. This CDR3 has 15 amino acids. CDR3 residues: CASSLNRGPNQPQHF. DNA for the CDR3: TGTGCCAGCAGCTTAAATCGGGGCCCAAATCAGCCCCAGCATTTT.